The 24 T cell receptor beta chains below all came from one sample that was sequenced in a study of beta chain features in type 1 diabetes. Sequencing targeted expressed TCRB transcripts, as all isolated RNA had been reverse transcribed. TCRdb's table, derived via immunoSEQ multiplex PCR, lists solely in-frame clones and lacks some. Altogether over 150,000 clones are present, about 13% being singletons, with the ten largest covering roughly 0.6%. The sequenced material came from central memory CD4+ T cells from blood. The source of these receptors is a woman aged 18-29 years in good health.

This clone was recorded a few times. The sample holds other DNA sequences that translate to the same CDR3. This chain uses TRBV7-2 with TRBJ2-5; TRBD1 agrees at 8 bases. The CDR3 loop spans 13 amino acids. After removal of 1 base from V and 5 bases from J, the junction contained 0 bases not matched to a gene. CDR1 and CDR2 from the germline V gene are SGHTA and FQGNSA. Here the CDR3 reads CASSLGQGETQYF. CDR3 in DNA: TGTGCCAGCAGCTTAGGACAGGGGGAGACCCAGTACTTC.

This clone was detected a few times. The V call is TRBV5-4, the J call TRBJ1-2, with D possibly TRBD1 on 6 matching bases. CDR3 length equals 13 residues. V lost 5 bases, J lost 4 bases, and 12 bases lay in between. Germline V gene lookup returns CDR1 SGHNT and CDR2 YYREEE (reference sequence). The CDR3 sequence is CASRHRETYGYTF. DNA for the CDR3: TGTGCCAGCAGACACAGGGAAACCTATGGCTACACCTTC.

This clone was observed a few times. This chain joins TRBV2 and TRBJ2-5, with 10 positions matching TRBD2. The germline V gene encodes CDR1 SNHLY and CDR2 FYNNEI. The CDR3 extends over 15 amino acids. V was pared by 6 bases and J by 2 bases, with 6 bases of the junction left unmatched. In DNA form, the CDR3 reads TGTGCCAGCAGGAGACTAGCGGGCAGACAAGAGACCCAGTACTTC. Translating gives CASRRLAGRQETQYF.

The chain joins TRBV29-1 to TRBJ2-1; 11 nucleotides align to TRBD2. The CDR3 runs 16 residues. Germline V CDR1 and CDR2: SQVTM, ANQGSEA. After removal of 6 bases from V and 6 bases from J, the junction contained 13 bases not matched to a gene. Written as DNA, the CDR3 is TGCAGCGTCGGTACTGGTAGCGGGAGGGCCTTCAATGAGCAGTTCTTC. This translates into CSVGTGSGRAFNEQFF.

The table lists this clone with many counts. The V and J genes are TRBV29-1 and TRBJ2-5; 8 bases map to TRBD1. Losses at the gene ends were 5 bases for V and 2 bases for J; bases not matched to a gene: 4. Per the germline V gene, CDR1 is SQVTM and CDR2 is ANQGSEA. CDR3 size: 13 residues. CDR3 DNA sequence: TGCAGCGTTCCAGGGGGCCGGCAAGAGACCCAGTACTTC. Residues: CSVPGGRQETQYF. Using reference TRBV29-1 and TRBJ2-5 for the parts outside the CDR3, the full variable domain is SAVISQKPSRDICQRGTSLTIQCQVDSQVTMMFWYRQQPGQSLTLIATANQGSEATYESGFVIDKFPISRPNLTFSTLTVSNMSPEDSSIYLCSVPGGRQETQYFGPGTRLLVL.

This clone was counted between two and nine times. This rearrangement joins TRBV19 to TRBJ2-5; D is perhaps TRBD1 (5 bases). CDR1 is LNHDA, CDR2 SQIVND, per germline (reference sequence). V lost 3 bases and J 4 bases, leaving 12 bases between the germline ends. The CDR3 length is 14 residues. The DNA of the CDR3 is TGTGCCAGTAGTATTCGCAGGGATTCAGAGACCCAGTACTTC. This sequence encodes CASSIRRDSETQYF.

The chain joins TRBV10-3 to TRBJ1-1; no clear D. V was trimmed by 6 bases and J by 2 bases, leaving 7 bases between them. CDR1 and CDR2 (germline): ENHRY, SYGVKD. There are 12 residues in the CDR3. The DNA for the CDR3 is TGTGCCATCAGCTCCCTAAACACTGAAGCTTTCTTT. As protein: CAISSLNTEAFF.

The J gene is TRBJ1-4, the V gene TRBV7-8; TRBD1 agrees at 9 bases. This CDR3 has 15 residues. From germline, CDR1 is SGHVS and CDR2 FQNEAQ. V trimming: 5 bases; J trimming: 8 bases; junction bases outside the gene matches: 9. The CDR3 bases are TGTGCCAGCAGCGCCACCGGGACAGGGAAGGAAAAACTGTTTTTT. It specifies CASSATGTGKEKLFF.

V is TRBV5-1 and J is TRBJ2-1; D remains ambiguous. The V end was cut by 4 bases, the J end by 0 bases, with 11 bases between. The CDR3 has 15 residues. From germline, CDR1 is SGHRS and CDR2 YFSETQ. The CDR3 DNA reads TGCGCCAGCAGCCCACAGCAAAGCTCCTACAATGAGCAGTTCTTC. Its translation: CASSPQQSSYNEQFF. The variable domain in full, with the rest retrieved from reference TRBV5-1 and TRBJ2-1, is KAGVTQTPRYLIKTRGQQVTLSCSPISGHRSVSWYQQTPGQGLQFLFEYFSETQRNKGNFPGRFSGRQFSNSRSEMNVSTLELGDSALYLCASSPQQSSYNEQFFGPGTRLTVL.

This clone was found a few times. This sequence joins TRBV18 and TRBJ2-7, with 9 bases aligning to TRBD1. CDR1 KGHSH and CDR2 LQKENI come from the germline V gene. Trimming cost V 5 bases and J 7 bases; bases outside gene matches: 6. This CDR3 has 13 residues. CDR3 in DNA: TGTGCCAGCTCAACACAGGGGGCGCGGGAGCAGTACTTC. Translated: CASSTQGAREQYF.

This clone was observed a handful of times. The chain joins TRBV29-1 to TRBJ1-2, with D perhaps matching TRBD1 (6 bases). Per germline, CDR1 SQVTM and CDR2 ANQGSEA. Trimming took off 6 bases at V and 1 base at J, with 6 bases between the two ends. This CDR3 contains 11 residues. The CDR3 DNA reads TGCAGCGTGGACAGTAACTATGGCTACACCTTC. Translation: CSVDSNYGYTF.

The chain links TRBV5-1 to TRBJ2-1, with 11 bases that match TRBD2. V gave up 5 bases and J gave up 8 bases; unmatched junction bases: 9. The germline V gene has CDR1 SGHRS and CDR2 YFSETQ. The CDR3 runs to 15 residues. The CDR3 is CASRPTSGSRDEQFF. CDR3 DNA: TGCGCCAGCAGGCCTACTAGCGGGAGTAGAGATGAGCAGTTCTTC.

The V call is TRBV14, the J call TRBJ2-7; TRBD2 matches 11 bases. V lost 7 bases and J lost 1; bases outside the gene matches: 6. Germline CDR1 SGHDN, CDR2 FVKESK. The CDR3 is 15 residues long. The CDR3 here is CASKSTSGGSYEQYF. The CDR3 region has the DNA TGTGCCAGCAAAAGTACTAGCGGGGGTTCCTACGAGCAGTACTTC. Full variable domain (rest looked up from reference TRBV14 and TRBJ2-7): EAGVTQFPSHSVIEKGQTVTLRCDPISGHDNLYWYRRVMGKEIKFLLHFVKESKQDESGMPNNRFLAERTGGTYSTLKVQPAELEDSGVYFCASKSTSGGSYEQYFGPGTRLTVT.

This clone has a handful of counts. The genes are TRBV7-2 and TRBJ2-3; TRBD1 matches at 8 bases. After removal of 7 bases from V and 3 bases from J, the junction contained 9 bases not matched to a gene. CDR1 and CDR2 (germline): SGHTA, FQGNSA. The CDR3 contains 15 residues. This chain's CDR3 is CASIFRTGMTDTQYF. The CDR3 DNA reads as TGTGCCAGCATCTTCAGGACAGGGATGACAGATACGCAGTATTTT. Based on the CDR3 plus reference TRBV7-2 and TRBJ2-3, the full variable domain is GAGVSQSPSNKVTEKGKDVELRCDPISGHTALYWYRQSLGQGLEFLIYFQGNSAPDKSGLPSDRFSAERTGGSVSTLTIQRTQQEDSAVYLCASIFRTGMTDTQYFGPGTRLTVL.

The rearrangement uses TRBV28 and TRBJ1-2, with 8 bases fitting TRBD1. CDR3 length equals 14 residues. Germline CDR1 is MDHEN and CDR2 is SYDVKM. The V segment lost 4 bases and the J segment 7 bases; nucleotides outside the gene matches: 8. The CDR3 region is CASSSADRGGGYTF. The CDR3 DNA is TGTGCCAGCAGTTCCGCCGACAGGGGCGGTGGCTACACCTTC.

The table lists this clone with a few counts. This rearrangement joins TRBV29-1 to TRBJ2-3, with 12 bases aligning to TRBD2. This CDR3 spans 14 amino acids. Unmatched junction bases numbered 7, after V lost 6 bases and J lost 6 bases. In germline, CDR1 is SQVTM, CDR2 ANQGSEA. CDR3 residues: CSVLTSGSGDTQYF. CDR3 sequence (DNA): TGCAGCGTGCTGACTAGCGGGAGTGGCGATACGCAGTATTTT.

This clone was counted only a few times. V usage is TRBV6-5 and J usage is TRBJ1-2; no clear D gene. The CDR3 covers 14 residues. Germline-derived CDR1 and CDR2 are MNHEY and SVGAGI. The ends were cut back, 2 bases at V and 2 bases at J, with 9 bases in the middle. For the CDR3, the DNA is TGTGCCAGCAGTTACGCCGGAGTCAACTATGGCTACACCTTC. As protein: CASSYAGVNYGYTF.

This clone was detected only a few times. V gene TRBV5-4 combines with J gene TRBJ1-3; D uncertain. The CDR3 is made up of 14 amino acids. Germline lookup yields CDR1 SGHNT and CDR2 YYREEE (reference sequence). V lost 4 bases to trimming and J lost 2 bases, with 10 bases between them. CDR3 bases: TGTGCCAGCAGCCGGGAGACGGCTGGAAACACCATATATTTT. Protein product: CASSRETAGNTIYF.

This clone occurred a few times. V and J are TRBV7-2 and TRBJ2-1; TRBD2 matches 10 bases. The CDR3 is 15 residues long. V trimming: 3 bases; J trimming: 10 bases; junction bases outside the gene matches: 9. Germline V gene data show CDR1 as SGHTA and CDR2 as FQGNSA. The CDR3: CASSFAGLASGEQFF. The CDR3 DNA is TGTGCCAGCAGCTTTGCGGGACTAGCGTCTGGCGAGCAGTTCTTC.

This clone was observed a handful of times. The chain employs TRBV25-1 and TRBJ2-1; perhaps TRBD2 as D (6 bases). CDR3 length equals 16 residues. CDR1 and CDR2 (germline): MGHDK, SYGVNS. V gave up 4 bases and J gave up 0 bases, with 13 bases separating them. This chain's CDR3 is CASSVLSGYSYNEQFF. For the CDR3, the DNA is TGTGCCAGCAGTGTACTTAGCGGATACTCCTACAATGAGCAGTTCTTC.

There are a few counts of this clone. The V call is TRBV4-3, the J call TRBJ2-5; 8 nucleotides align to TRBD1. This CDR3 has 15 residues. With V trimmed by 1 base and J by 5 bases, 6 bases remained unmatched. Per the germline V gene, CDR1 is LGHNA and CDR2 is YSLEER. In DNA, the CDR3 is TGCGCCAGCAGCCAAGGGGGACAGGCGAGGGAGACCCAGTACTTC. Amino acid sequence: CASSQGGQARETQYF.

This clone was picked up a small number of times. The rearrangement links TRBV29-1 to TRBJ1-2; 7 bases fit TRBD1. The CDR3 spans 14 residues. After removal of 4 bases from V and 2 bases from J, the junction contained 7 bases not matched to a gene. CDR1 and CDR2 from the germline V gene are SQVTM and ANQGSEA. The CDR3 sequence is CSVVVTGTNYGYTF. CDR3 coding DNA: TGCAGCGTTGTTGTGACAGGGACAAACTATGGCTACACCTTC.

The gene calls are TRBV5-1 and TRBJ2-4, with 8 nucleotides matching TRBD1. The CDR3 totals 15 residues. Germline V lookup: CDR1 SGHRS, CDR2 YFSETQ. Trimming removed 3 bases from V and 5 bases from J; junction bases left unmatched: 7. CDR3: CASSSTGAWENIQYF. The CDR3 coding sequence is TGCGCCAGCAGCTCGACAGGGGCATGGGAAAACATTCAGTACTTC.

The CDR3 loop is CASSLSSTGELFF. DNA for the CDR3: TGTGCCAGCAGCTTATCTTCCACCGGGGAGCTGTTTTTT. This chain joins TRBV11-3 and TRBJ2-2; D remains ambiguous. Germline values: CDR1 SGHNT, CDR2 YENEEA. The CDR3 has 13 residues. V dropped 2 bases and J dropped 4 bases, with 5 bases sitting between them.